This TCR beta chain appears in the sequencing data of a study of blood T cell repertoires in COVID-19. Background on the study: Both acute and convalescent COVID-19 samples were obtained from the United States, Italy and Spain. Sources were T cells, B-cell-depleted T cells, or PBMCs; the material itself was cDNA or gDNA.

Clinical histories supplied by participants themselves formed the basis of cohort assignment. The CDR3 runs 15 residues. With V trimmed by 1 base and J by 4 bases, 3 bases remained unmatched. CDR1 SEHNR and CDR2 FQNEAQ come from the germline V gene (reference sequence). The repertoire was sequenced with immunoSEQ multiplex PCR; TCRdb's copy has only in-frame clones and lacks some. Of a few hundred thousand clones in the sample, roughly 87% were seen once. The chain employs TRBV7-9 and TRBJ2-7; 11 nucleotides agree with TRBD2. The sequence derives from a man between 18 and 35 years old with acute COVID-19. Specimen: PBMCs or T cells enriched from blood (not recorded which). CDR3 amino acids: CASSLGLAGTYEQYF. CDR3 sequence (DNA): TGTGCCAGCAGCTTAGGACTAGCGGGAACTTACGAGCAGTACTTC.